Following are 26 T cell receptor beta chains from one sample sequenced in a study of CD8 T cells in ankylosing spondylitis. TCRdb fed the 5' RACE reads into MiXCR, producing one record per CDR3 protein. This sample has about 310,000 distinct CDR3 sequences; less than 25% occur once, and the top ten carry roughly 3.4%. The sequenced sample was blood, either unsorted or a sorted T cell fraction (not recorded which). These receptors were taken from a female donor with ankylosing spondylitis or in good health (not recorded which).

This clonotype turned up a few times. The rearrangement joins TRBV20-1 to TRBJ2-2, with TRBD2 matching over 8 bases. Germline V gene lookup returns CDR1 DFQATT and CDR2 SNEGSKA (reference sequence). V was clipped by 1 base and J by 6 bases; unmatched bases: 10. This CDR3 is 16 amino acids long. The CDR3 nucleotides are TGCAGTGCTAGAGTGGGGACGGGAGGGCCTGCCGGGGAGCTGTTTTTT. It yields the protein CSARVGTGGPAGELFF.

The chain has TRBV7-9 and TRBJ1-4; a possible D gene is TRBD1 (5 bases). There are 16 residues in the CDR3. With 5 bases removed from V and 0 bases from J, the gap between germline ends came to 13 bases. Germline lookup yields CDR1 SEHNR and CDR2 FQNEAQ (reference sequence). CDR3 sequence reads: CASSLNGAATNEKLFF. In DNA, the CDR3 is TGTGCCAGCAGCCTAAACGGGGCAGCAACTAATGAAAAACTGTTTTTT.

This clonotype was counted only a few times. CDR3 amino acids: CSARDVAGRDSSYNEQFF. The CDR3 bases are TGCAGTGCTAGAGATGTAGCGGGACGGGACTCCTCCTACAATGAGCAGTTCTTC. This chain uses TRBV20-1 with TRBJ2-1, with 8 positions matching TRBD2. The trim removed 0 bases at V and 0 bases at J, leaving 10 bases unmatched. This CDR3 is 18 amino acids long. Germline V gene data show CDR1 as DFQATT and CDR2 as SNEGSKA (reference sequence).

This clonotype was counted a few times. V and J are TRBV11-1 and TRBJ1-4; 7 bases align to TRBD1. Germline lookup yields CDR1 SGHAT and CDR2 FQDESV (reference sequence). The CDR3 loop spans 16 amino acids. Trimming at V came to 5 bases and at J to 4 bases, leaving 10 bases not matched to a gene. The CDR3 here is CASSRRQGGGNEKLFF. Here the CDR3 DNA reads TGTGCCAGCAGCCGAAGACAGGGAGGCGGTAATGAAAAACTGTTTTTT. Combining the CDR3 with reference TRBV11-1 and TRBJ1-4 gives the whole variable domain EAEVAQSPRYKITEKSQAVAFWCDPISGHATLYWYRQILGQGPELLVQFQDESVVDDSQLPKDRFSAERLKGVDSTLKIQPAELGDSAMYLCASSRRQGGGNEKLFFGSGTQLSVL.

There are many counts of this clonotype. The chain employs TRBV6-5 and TRBJ2-2; perhaps D is TRBD1 or TRBD2 (5 bases each). Per germline, CDR1 MNHEY and CDR2 SVGAGI. This CDR3 has 13 amino acids. V dropped 2 bases and J dropped 4 bases, with 5 bases sitting between them. CDR3 in DNA: TGTGCCAGCAGTTACGGGGGCACCGGGGAGCTGTTTTTT. Its translation is CASSYGGTGELFF.

This clonotype showed up many times. The chain links TRBV12-3 or TRBV12-4 to TRBJ2-7; 9 bases are shared with TRBD2. This CDR3 is built from 13 residues. V was pared by 8 bases and J by 3 bases, with 5 bases of the junction left unmatched. CDR3 amino acids: CASSRSGSYEQYF. The DNA of the CDR3 is TGTGCCAGCTCCCGTAGCGGGAGCTACGAGCAGTACTTC.

This clonotype was detected ten times or more. The chain carries TRBV7-2 and TRBJ2-7, with TRBD2 identical over 9 bases. This CDR3 spans 17 amino acids. V shed 4 bases, J shed 1 base, and the junction held 11 bases outside the gene matches. Germline CDR1 SGHTA, CDR2 FQGNSA. CDR3 DNA sequence: TGTGCCAGCAGCTCCAAAGGGAGTAGCGGGGGATCCTACGAGCAGTACTTC. Translation gives CASSSKGSSGGSYEQYF.

This clonotype was seen repeatedly, ten times or more. The CDR3 DNA reads as TGTGCCAGCAGCGTAGATCCAGGGGGCGTCACCGGGGAGCTGTTTTTT. Protein: CASSVDPGGVTGELFF. V and J are TRBV9 and TRBJ2-2; 8 nucleotides line up with TRBD1. CDR1 is SGDLS and CDR2 is YYNGEE in the germline V gene. The length of the CDR3 is 16 residues. J was trimmed by 4 bases and V by 0 bases; bases with no gene match: 5. Together with reference TRBV9 and TRBJ2-2, the CDR3 gives the full variable domain: DSGVTQTPKHLITATGQRVTLRCSPRSGDLSVYWYQQSLDQGLQFLIQYYNGEERAKGNILERFSAQQFPDLHSELNLSSLELGDSALYFCASSVDPGGVTGELFFGEGSRLTVL.

In this sample, this clonotype turned up a few times. This sequence joins TRBV18 and TRBJ1-1; possibly TRBD1 for D (6 bases). CDR1 and CDR2 (germline): KGHSH, LQKENI. V lost 3 bases, J lost 6 bases, and 11 bases lay in between. This CDR3 is built from 13 residues. The CDR3 protein is CASSPGTPSEAFF. In nucleotides, the CDR3 is TGTGCCAGCTCACCTGGGACACCTTCTGAAGCTTTCTTT.

V usage is TRBV7-2 and J usage is TRBJ2-1, with 9 nucleotides matching TRBD1. With V trimmed by 1 base and J by 14 bases, 12 bases remained unmatched. The CDR3 sequence is 15 residues long. Germline V gives CDR1 SGHTA, CDR2 FQGNSA. DNA for the CDR3: TGTGCCAGCAGCTTAGAACAGGGGGCAATATCCAGGAAGTTCTTC. Amino acids: CASSLEQGAISRKFF.

Ten or more counts support this clonotype. The chain is built from TRBV2 and TRBJ2-1, with D possibly being TRBD2 (5 bases). CDR3 length equals 17 residues. Germline CDR1 and CDR2: SNHLY and FYNNEI. V was trimmed by 6 bases and J by 0 bases, leaving 18 bases between them. The CDR3 nucleotides read TGTGCCAGCAGCCCATCGATGGGAGAGCCCTCCTACAATGAGCAGTTCTTC. Translated: CASSPSMGEPSYNEQFF.

This clonotype has at least ten counts. The chain links TRBV29-1 to TRBJ2-5, with D perhaps matching TRBD1 (5 bases). The V end lost 1 base, the J end lost 3 bases, and 9 bases lay between the germline ends. The germline V gene has CDR1 SQVTM and CDR2 ANQGSEA. CDR3 length: 13 residues. CDR3 nucleotide sequence: TGCAGCGTTGAAGGCCGACAGAAAGAGACCCAGTACTTC. Its protein is CSVEGRQKETQYF.

The CDR3 sequence is CATSVRATETQYF. DNA of the CDR3: TGTGCCACCAGTGTAAGGGCAACAGAGACCCAGTACTTC. The gene calls are TRBV24-1 and TRBJ2-5; D uncertain. The CDR3 spans 13 residues. V lost 5 bases and J lost 4, with 10 bases in between. Germline V gene lookup returns CDR1 KGHDR and CDR2 SFDVKD.

The J gene is TRBJ1-6, the V gene TRBV6-5, with 7 positions matching TRBD1. V lost 6 bases, J lost 1 base, and 3 bases stayed unmatched. CDR3 length: 15 amino acids. Germline CDR1 reads MNHEY; CDR2 reads SVGAGI. CDR3 sequence (DNA): TGTGCCAGCAGCCCGACAGGGTCCTATAATTCACCCCTCCACTTT. This encodes CASSPTGSYNSPLHF.

The chain recombines TRBV12-5 with TRBJ2-1; 9 bases map to TRBD2. This CDR3 spans 17 amino acids. V gave up 2 bases and J gave up 7 bases; unmatched junction bases: 12. CDR1 and CDR2 (germline): LGHNT, FRNRAP. CDR3 region: CASGLPRQPSGNNEQFF. The DNA for the CDR3 is TGTGCTAGTGGTTTGCCCCGTCAACCTAGCGGGAATAATGAGCAGTTCTTC.

This clonotype was counted between two and nine times. This sequence joins TRBV7-9 and TRBJ1-4; D is undetermined. The CDR3 length is 13 residues. Germline CDR1 reads SEHNR; CDR2 reads FQNEAQ (reference sequence). The germline V and J ends were trimmed by 4 bases and 5 bases, with 8 bases remaining between them. The CDR3 DNA follows: TGTGCCAGCAGCTCAGATCTCAATGAAAAACTGTTTTTT. This encodes CASSSDLNEKLFF. Based on the CDR3 plus reference TRBV7-9 and TRBJ1-4, the full variable domain is DTGVSQNPRHKITKRGQNVTFRCDPISEHNRLYWYRQTLGQGPEFLTYFQNEAQLEKSRLLSDRFSAERPKGSFSTLEIQRTEQGDSAMYLCASSSDLNEKLFFGSGTQLSVL.

This clonotype was observed once. V and J are TRBV4-1 and TRBJ2-1; 10 nucleotides align to TRBD2. The V gene's germline CDR1 is MGHRA and CDR2 YSYEKL. There are 17 residues in the CDR3. J lost 4 bases, V lost 3 bases, and 9 bases had no gene match. The CDR3 DNA reads as TGCGCCAGCAGCCACCAGGCCAGGACTAGCGGATACAATGAGCAGTTCTTC. As protein: CASSHQARTSGYNEQFF.

CDR3 sequence reads: CASSVGQYNEQFF. The DNA of the CDR3 is TGTGCCAGCAGCGTAGGGCAGTACAATGAGCAGTTCTTC. The chain has TRBV9 and TRBJ2-1, with D unresolved. The CDR3 sequence is 13 residues long. Germline values: CDR1 SGDLS, CDR2 YYNGEE. V was shortened by 0 bases and J by 4 bases, with 5 bases between the two germline ends.

The chain uses TRBV6-1 and TRBJ2-1; the match to TRBD1 covers 7 bases. V was clipped by 5 bases and J by 0 bases; unmatched bases: 4. The CDR3 length is 15 residues. Germline assignment: CDR1 MNHNS and CDR2 SASEGT. Here the CDR3 DNA reads TGTGCCAGCAGTACCTCAGGGGGCTCCTACAATGAGCAGTTCTTC. Amino acids: CASSTSGGSYNEQFF.

This clonotype was recorded a few times. The CDR3 spells CSAREGRGQYDEQYF. The CDR3 DNA sequence: TGCAGTGCTAGAGAGGGGAGAGGGCAGTATGACGAGCAGTACTTC. The V gene is TRBV20-1, the J gene TRBJ2-7; weak D call: TRBD2 (5 bases). There are 15 residues in the CDR3. Looked up from germline, CDR1 is DFQATT and CDR2 is SNEGSKA (reference sequence). The V and J ends lost 0 bases and 5 bases respectively, with 17 bases between them.

The rearrangement links TRBV7-2 to TRBJ2-1, with TRBD2 identical over 13 bases. With V trimmed by 4 bases and J by 9 bases, 6 bases remained unmatched. The CDR3 consists of 15 residues. The germline CDR1 and CDR2 sequences are SGHTA and FQGNSA. The CDR3 here is CASSWTSGRGVEQFF. CDR3 sequence (DNA): TGTGCCAGCAGCTGGACTAGCGGGAGAGGGGTTGAGCAGTTCTTC. The full variable domain, completed using reference TRBV7-2 and TRBJ2-1, is GAGVSQSPSNKVTEKGKDVELRCDPISGHTALYWYRQSLGQGLEFLIYFQGNSAPDKSGLPSDRFSAERTGGSVSTLTIQRTQQEDSAVYLCASSWTSGRGVEQFFGPGTRLTVL.

This chain links TRBV10-2 with TRBJ2-5; 11 bases agree with TRBD2. This CDR3 contains 14 residues. V dropped 9 bases and J dropped 6; count of bases not matched to a gene: 9. The germline V gene has CDR1 WSHSY and CDR2 SAAADI. The CDR3 sequence is CASCLAGGPQTQYF. CDR3 coding DNA: TGCGCCAGTTGTTTAGCGGGAGGGCCACAGACCCAGTACTTC.

This clonotype was found a few times. The chain has TRBV7-2 and TRBJ2-5, with TRBD2 matching 7 bases. Trimming cost V 4 bases and J 4 bases; bases outside gene matches: 6. This CDR3 region has 14 residues. Germline V CDR1 and CDR2: SGHTA, FQGNSA. CDR3 DNA: TGTGCCAGCAGCTCCCTTTTAGCGGGAGAGACCCAGTACTTC. Its protein is CASSSLLAGETQYF.

In this sample, this clonotype turned up a few times. The chain employs TRBV6-2 or TRBV6-3 and TRBJ2-7; 8 bases agree with TRBD2. Trimming removed 6 bases from V and 5 bases from J; junction bases left unmatched: 9. The CDR3 has 14 amino acids. The V gene's germline CDR1 is MNHEY and CDR2 SVGEGT. The CDR3 bases are TGTGCCAGCAGGCGAGCGGGAGTAAAGAACGAGCAGTACTTC. It yields the protein CASRRAGVKNEQYF.

The V call is TRBV19, the J call TRBJ2-1; D is unclear. Per germline, CDR1 LNHDA and CDR2 SQIVND (reference sequence). V lost 3 bases and J 2 bases, leaving 5 bases between the germline ends. There are 13 residues in the CDR3. Here the CDR3 reads CASSIPTYNEQFF. CDR3 sequence (DNA): TGTGCCAGTAGTATTCCGACCTACAATGAGCAGTTCTTC.

This clonotype was picked up many times. The J gene is TRBJ1-5, the V gene TRBV12-3 or TRBV12-4; no clear D. V was shortened by 1 base and J by 6 bases, with 7 bases between the two germline ends. The CDR3 length is 13 residues. CDR3 in DNA: TGTGCCAGCAGTTTAGATGAGAGTCAGCCCCAGCATTTT. This encodes CASSLDESQPQHF.